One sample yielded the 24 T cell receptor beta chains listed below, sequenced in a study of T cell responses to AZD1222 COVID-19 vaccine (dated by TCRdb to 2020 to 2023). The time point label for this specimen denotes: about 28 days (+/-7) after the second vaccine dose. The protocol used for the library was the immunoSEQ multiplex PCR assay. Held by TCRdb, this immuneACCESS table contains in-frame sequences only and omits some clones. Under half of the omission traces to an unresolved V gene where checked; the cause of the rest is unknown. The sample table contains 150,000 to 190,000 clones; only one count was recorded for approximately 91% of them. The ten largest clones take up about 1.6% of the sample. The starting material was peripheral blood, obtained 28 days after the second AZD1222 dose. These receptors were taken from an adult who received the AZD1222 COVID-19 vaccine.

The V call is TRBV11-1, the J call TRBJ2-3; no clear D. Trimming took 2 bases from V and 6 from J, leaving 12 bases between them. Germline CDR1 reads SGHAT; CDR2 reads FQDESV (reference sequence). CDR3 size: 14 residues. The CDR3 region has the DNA TGTGCCAGCAGCTTAAAGTTAGAGCTCGATACGCAGTATTTT. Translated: CASSLKLELDTQYF.

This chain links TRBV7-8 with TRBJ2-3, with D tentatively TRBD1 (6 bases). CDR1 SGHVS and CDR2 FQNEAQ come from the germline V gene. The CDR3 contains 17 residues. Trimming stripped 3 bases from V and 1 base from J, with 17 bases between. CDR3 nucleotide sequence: TGTGCCAGCAGCTTCCCGGCGACAGGACATCGCACAGATACGCAGTATTTT. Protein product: CASSFPATGHRTDTQYF. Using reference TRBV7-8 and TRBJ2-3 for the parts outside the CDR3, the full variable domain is GAGVSQSPRYKVAKRGQDVALRCDPISGHVSLFWYQQALGQGPEFLTYFQNEAQLDKSGLPSDRFFAERPEGSVSTLKIQRTQQEDSAVYLCASSFPATGHRTDTQYFGPGTRLTVL.

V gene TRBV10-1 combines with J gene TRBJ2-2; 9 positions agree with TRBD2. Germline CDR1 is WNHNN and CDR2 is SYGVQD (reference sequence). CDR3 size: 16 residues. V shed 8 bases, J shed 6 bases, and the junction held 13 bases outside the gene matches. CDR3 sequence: CASPQEGGGAPGELFF. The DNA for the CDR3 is TGCGCCAGCCCCCAGGAGGGCGGGGGGGCGCCCGGGGAGCTGTTTTTT.

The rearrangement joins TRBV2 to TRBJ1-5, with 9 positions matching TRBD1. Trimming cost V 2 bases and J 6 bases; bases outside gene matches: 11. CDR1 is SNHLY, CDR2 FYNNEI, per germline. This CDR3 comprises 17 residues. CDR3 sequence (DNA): TGTGCCAGCAGTGAACCAAAACAGGGGGCGCGGGGTCAGCCCCAGCATTTT. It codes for CASSEPKQGARGQPQHF.

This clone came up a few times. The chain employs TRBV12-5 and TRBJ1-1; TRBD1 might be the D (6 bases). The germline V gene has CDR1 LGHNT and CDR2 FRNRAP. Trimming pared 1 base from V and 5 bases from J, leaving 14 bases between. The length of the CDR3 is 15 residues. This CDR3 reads CASGLDVGGWTEAFF. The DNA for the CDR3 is TGTGCTAGTGGTTTGGATGTAGGGGGATGGACTGAAGCTTTCTTT.

The CDR3 sequence is CASSSQGLPNTEAFF. For the CDR3, the DNA is TGTGCCAGCAGTTCACAGGGACTCCCCAACACTGAAGCTTTCTTT. The chain recombines TRBV7-2 with TRBJ1-1, with D perhaps matching TRBD1 (6 bases). The CDR3 consists of 15 residues. Per the germline V gene, CDR1 is SGHTA and CDR2 is FQGNSA. Trimming left V 6 bases short and J 2 bases short, with 16 bases between.

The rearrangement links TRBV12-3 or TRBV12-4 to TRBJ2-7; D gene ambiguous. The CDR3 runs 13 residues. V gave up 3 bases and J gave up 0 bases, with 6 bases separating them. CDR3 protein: CASSFWPSYEQYF. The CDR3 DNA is TGTGCCAGCAGTTTTTGGCCCTCCTACGAGCAGTACTTC.

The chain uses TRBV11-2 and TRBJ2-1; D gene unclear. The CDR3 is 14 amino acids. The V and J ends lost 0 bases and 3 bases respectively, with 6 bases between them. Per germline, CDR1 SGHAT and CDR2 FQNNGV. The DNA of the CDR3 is TGTGCCAGCAGCTTAGATTACGGCTACAATGAGCAGTTCTTC. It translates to CASSLDYGYNEQFF.

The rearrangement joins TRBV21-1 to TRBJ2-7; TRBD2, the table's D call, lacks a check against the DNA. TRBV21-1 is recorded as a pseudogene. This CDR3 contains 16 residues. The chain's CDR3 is CASPPRTSGSGYEQYF. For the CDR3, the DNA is TGTGCCAGCCCCCCTCGGACTAGCGGGAGCGGTTACGAGCAGTACTTC.

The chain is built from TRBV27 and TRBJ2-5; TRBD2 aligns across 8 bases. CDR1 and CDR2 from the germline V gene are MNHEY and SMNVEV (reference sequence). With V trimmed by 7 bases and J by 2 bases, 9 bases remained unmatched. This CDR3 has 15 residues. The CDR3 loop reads CASMGVAGYQETQYF. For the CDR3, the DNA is TGTGCCAGCATGGGGGTAGCGGGGTATCAAGAGACCCAGTACTTC.

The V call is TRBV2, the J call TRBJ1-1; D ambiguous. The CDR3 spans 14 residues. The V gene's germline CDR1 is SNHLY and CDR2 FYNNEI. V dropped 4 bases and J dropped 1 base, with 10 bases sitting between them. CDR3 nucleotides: TGTGCCAGCAGTGGCTACTTGGGGAACACTGAAGCTTTCTTT. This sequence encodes CASSGYLGNTEAFF.

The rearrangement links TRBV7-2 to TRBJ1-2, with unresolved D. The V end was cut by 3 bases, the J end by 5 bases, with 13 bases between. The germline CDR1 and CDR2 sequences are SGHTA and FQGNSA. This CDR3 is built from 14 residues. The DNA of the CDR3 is TGTGCCAGCAGCTTTCCCCAGACTCTATATGGCTACACCTTC. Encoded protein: CASSFPQTLYGYTF.

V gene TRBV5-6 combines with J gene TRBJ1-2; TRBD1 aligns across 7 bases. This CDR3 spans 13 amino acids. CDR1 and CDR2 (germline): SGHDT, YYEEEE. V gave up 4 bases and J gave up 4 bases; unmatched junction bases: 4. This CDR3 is CASSERQGYGYTF. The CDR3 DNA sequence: TGTGCCAGCAGCGAGAGACAGGGCTATGGCTACACCTTC. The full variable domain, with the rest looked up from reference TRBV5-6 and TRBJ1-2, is DAGVTQSPTHLIKTRGQQVTLRCSPKSGHDTVSWYQQALGQGPQFIFQYYEEEERQRGNFPDRFSGHQFPNYSSELNVNALLLGDSALYLCASSERQGYGYTFGSGTRLTVV.

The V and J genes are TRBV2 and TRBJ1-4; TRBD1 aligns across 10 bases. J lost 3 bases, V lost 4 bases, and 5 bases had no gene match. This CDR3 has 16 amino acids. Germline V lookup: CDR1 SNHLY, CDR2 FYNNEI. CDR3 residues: CASSAGQGRSNEKLFF. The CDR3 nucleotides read TGTGCCAGCAGTGCGGGACAGGGGCGGTCTAATGAAAAACTGTTTTTT.

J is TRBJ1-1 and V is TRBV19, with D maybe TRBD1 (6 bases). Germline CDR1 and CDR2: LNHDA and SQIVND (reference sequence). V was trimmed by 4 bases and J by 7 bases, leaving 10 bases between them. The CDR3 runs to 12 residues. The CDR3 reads CASSKLDSEAFF. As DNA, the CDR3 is TGTGCCAGTAGTAAGTTGGACAGTGAAGCTTTCTTT.

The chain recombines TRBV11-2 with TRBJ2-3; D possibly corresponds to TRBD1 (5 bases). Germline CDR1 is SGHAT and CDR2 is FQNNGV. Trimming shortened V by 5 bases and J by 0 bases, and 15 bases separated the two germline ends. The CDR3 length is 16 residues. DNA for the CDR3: TGTGCCAGCAGCCGAGTCGGACAAACTAGCACAGATACGCAGTATTTT. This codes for CASSRVGQTSTDTQYF.

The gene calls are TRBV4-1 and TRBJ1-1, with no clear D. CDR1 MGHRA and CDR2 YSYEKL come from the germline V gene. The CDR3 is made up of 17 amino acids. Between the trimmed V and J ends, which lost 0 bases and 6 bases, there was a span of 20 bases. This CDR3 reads CASSQDRSAGRVAEAFF. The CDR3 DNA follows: TGCGCCAGCAGCCAAGATCGGTCCGCTGGGAGAGTGGCTGAAGCTTTCTTT.

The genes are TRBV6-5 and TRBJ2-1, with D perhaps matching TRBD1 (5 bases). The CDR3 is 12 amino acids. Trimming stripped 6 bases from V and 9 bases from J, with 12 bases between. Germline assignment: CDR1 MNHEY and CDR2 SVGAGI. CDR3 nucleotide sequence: TGTGCCAGCAGGGACAAGGTTGGTGAGCAGTTCTTC. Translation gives CASRDKVGEQFF.

DNA of the CDR3: TGTGCCAGCAGTATGACGTTGGGGCGGAGTGAAAAACTGTTTTTT. It is translated as CASSMTLGRSEKLFF. The J gene is TRBJ1-4, the V gene TRBV6-5, with a weak D call TRBD1 (5 bases). The CDR3 contains 15 residues. Germline loops: CDR1 MNHEY, CDR2 SVGAGI. V lost 5 bases, J lost 7 bases, and 17 bases lay in between.

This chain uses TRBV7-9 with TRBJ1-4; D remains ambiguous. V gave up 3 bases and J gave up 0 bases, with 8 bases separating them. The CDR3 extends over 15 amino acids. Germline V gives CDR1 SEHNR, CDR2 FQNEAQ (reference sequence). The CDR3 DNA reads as TGTGCCAGCAGCTTGGGCAGCTCAACTAATGAAAAACTGTTTTTT. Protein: CASSLGSSTNEKLFF.

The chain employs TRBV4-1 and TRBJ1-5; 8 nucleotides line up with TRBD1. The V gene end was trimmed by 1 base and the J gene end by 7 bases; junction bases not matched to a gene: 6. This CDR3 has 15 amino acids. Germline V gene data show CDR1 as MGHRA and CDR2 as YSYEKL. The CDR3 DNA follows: TGCGCCAGCAGCCAAGCAGCAGGGGGCGGACAGCCCCAGCATTTT. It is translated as CASSQAAGGGQPQHF.

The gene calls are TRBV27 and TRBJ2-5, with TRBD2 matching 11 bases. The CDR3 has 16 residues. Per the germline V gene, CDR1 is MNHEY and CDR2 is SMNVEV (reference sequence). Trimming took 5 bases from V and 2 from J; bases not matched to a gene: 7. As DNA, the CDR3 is TGTGCCAGCAGTCAACTAGCGGGAGCGGAGCAAGAGACCCAGTACTTC. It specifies CASSQLAGAEQETQYF.

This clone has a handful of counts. The CDR3 DNA is TGTGCCAGCAGCTTAGGGCCCGGGATGAACTATGGCTACACCTTC. Its translation: CASSLGPGMNYGYTF. The chain links TRBV7-2 to TRBJ1-2; D remains ambiguous. The V gene lost 1 base and the J gene lost 2 bases, with 11 bases spanning the gap. Germline CDR1 is SGHTA and CDR2 is FQGNSA. The CDR3 spans 15 residues.

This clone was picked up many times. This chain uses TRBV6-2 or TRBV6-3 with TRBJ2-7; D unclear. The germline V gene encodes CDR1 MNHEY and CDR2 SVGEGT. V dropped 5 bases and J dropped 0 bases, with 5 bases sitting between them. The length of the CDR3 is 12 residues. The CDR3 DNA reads TGTGCCAGCAGTAACCGCTCCTACGAGCAGTACTTC. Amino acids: CASSNRSYEQYF.